This T cell receptor (beta chain) came from a study of blood T cell repertoires in COVID-19. Recovery among Cohort 3 donors was established by two negative PCRs, clearance, or symptom resolution. Original data processing: Reference gene primer amplification gave estimated nucleated cell counts. Generated by immunoSEQ multiplex PCR, the TCRdb table keeps only in-frame clones and is missing some. V, J and clone size are those of that table, while D and trimming were read from the DNA. The repertoire holds roughly 180,000 clones, with under 90% as singletons. The sequencing sample was made of PBMCs or T cells enriched from blood (not recorded which). This clonotype originated in a man between 60 and 70 years old who had recovered from COVID-19.

CDR3 sequence (DNA): TGTGCCAGCAGCCAAACTAGCGTAAGCACAGATACGCAGTATTTT. This encodes CASSQTSVSTDTQYF. This chain uses TRBV4-2 with TRBJ2-3, with 7 positions matching TRBD2. V trimming: 2 bases; J trimming: 0 bases; junction bases outside the gene matches: 2. The CDR3 is 15 amino acids. Germline assignment: CDR1 LGHNA and CDR2 YNFKEQ.